The 21 T cell receptor beta chains below were found in one sample sequenced in a study of regulatory T cells in long-lasting Graves disease. Indicated time point: newly diagnosed GD, antithyroid drugs for less than 3 months. Following extraction of RNA from PBMCs, that RNA was used to make the TCR library. According to the study, TCR beta libraries were built with iRepertoire HTBI primers and CDR3-region Arm-PCR. TCRdb re-analysed the multiplex PCR reads in MiXCR, keeping a single row per CDR3 protein. The sample lists some 410,000 distinct CDR3 sequences, around 17% seen once, with approximately 11% in the top ten. This sample also appeared in a second study, on T cells in Graves' hyperthyroidism and ophthalmopathy.

The specimen was peripheral blood mononuclear cells (PBMCs), collected at new diagnosis, from a patient treated with antithyroid drugs. The receptors derive from a woman aged 30 to 39 with Graves disease.

This clonotype was seen repeatedly, ten times or more. V gene TRBV30 combines with J gene TRBJ2-7; maybe TRBD2 (5 bases). Germline CDR1 reads GTSNPN; CDR2 reads SVGIG (reference sequence). This CDR3 comprises 12 residues. Trimming stripped 0 bases from V and 3 bases from J, with 6 bases between. CDR3 bases: TGTGCCTGGAGTGTAAGCGGCTACGAGCAGTACTTC. It yields the protein CAWSVSGYEQYF.

This clonotype was recorded many times. The CDR3 region is CASSEQGHEQFF. CDR3 coding DNA: TGTGCCAGCAGTGAACAGGGACATGAGCAGTTCTTC. This sequence joins TRBV28 and TRBJ2-1; the D gene is possibly TRBD1 (6 bases). The CDR3 covers 12 residues. Germline assignment: CDR1 MDHEN and CDR2 SYDVKM. Trimming took off 5 bases at V and 8 bases at J, with 10 bases between the two ends.

This clonotype has only a few counts. The chain has TRBV19 and TRBJ2-7, with 9 positions matching TRBD2. The CDR3 is 15 amino acids. Germline V lookup: CDR1 LNHDA, CDR2 SQIVND (reference sequence). V dropped 3 bases and J dropped 4; count of bases not matched to a gene: 7. CDR3 in DNA: TGTGCCAGTAGTATCGGAATAGCGGGGGATTACGAGCAGTACTTC. Translated: CASSIGIAGDYEQYF.

This clonotype was observed at least ten times. V usage is TRBV3-1 and J usage is TRBJ2-3, with D possibly TRBD1 on 5 matching bases. Germline V gene sequence: CDR1 LGHDT, CDR2 YNNKEL (reference sequence). V was trimmed by 2 bases and J by 3 bases, leaving 6 bases between them. The CDR3 extends over 13 amino acids. CDR3 sequence: CASSQQGTDTQYF. For the CDR3, the DNA is TGTGCCAGCAGCCAACAGGGTACAGATACGCAGTATTTT.

The chain uses TRBV6-1 and TRBJ2-7; the match to TRBD1 covers 9 bases. V lost 8 bases, J lost 2 bases, and 4 bases stayed unmatched. In germline, CDR1 is MNHNS, CDR2 SASEGT. The CDR3 length is 13 residues. DNA for the CDR3: TGTGCCAGCGGTGGGACAGGGACCTACGAGCAGTACTTC. This encodes CASGGTGTYEQYF.

Comment on this clonotype: This may come from a read error, since a much larger clone is one base off. Without the conserved terminal phenylalanine or tryptophan, this CDR3 likely stems from a read error. The chain carries TRBV27 and TRBJ2-5; D gene uncertain. The V end was cut by 0 bases, the J end by 6 bases, with 14 bases between. Germline CDR1 reads MNHEY; CDR2 reads SMNVEV (reference sequence). CDR3 length equals 15 residues. Written as DNA, the CDR3 is TGTGCCAGCAGTTTATCCTCAAGTGGGTCTCAGACCCAGTACCTC. Translated, it gives CASSLSSSGSQTQYL.

This clonotype was picked up many times. The rearrangement links TRBV7-8 to TRBJ2-5; perhaps D is TRBD1 or TRBD2 (5 bases each). This CDR3 region has 15 residues. The germline CDR1 and CDR2 sequences are SGHVS and FQNEAQ. Trimming left V 5 bases short and J 9 bases short, with 22 bases between. The CDR3 DNA reads as TGTGCCAGCAGCCCTCCGGGACGAAGGCCGGTGGCCCAGTACTTC. The encoded protein is CASSPPGRRPVAQYF.

This clonotype was counted at least ten times. V usage is TRBV7-3 and J usage is TRBJ1-4, with D unresolved. CDR1 SGHTA and CDR2 FQGTGA come from the germline V gene. The CDR3 consists of 11 residues. Trimming stripped 7 bases from V and 9 bases from J, with 9 bases between. The CDR3 spells CASIGRQKLFF. CDR3 DNA: TGTGCCAGCATCGGGAGGCAAAAACTGTTTTTT.

This clonotype was counted a few times. The V call is TRBV4-2, the J call TRBJ2-7, with 9 bases fitting TRBD2. V was pared by 3 bases and J by 2 bases, with 5 bases of the junction left unmatched. This CDR3 is built from 15 residues. Germline CDR1 reads LGHNA; CDR2 reads YNFKEQ. The chain's CDR3 is CASSHGAGGAYEQYF. The DNA of the CDR3 is TGTGCCAGCAGCCACGGCGCGGGAGGGGCCTACGAGCAGTACTTC.

This clonotype came up a few times. The gene calls are TRBV5-5 and TRBJ2-1; TRBD2 aligns across 9 bases. The CDR3 runs to 13 residues. V trimming: 5 bases; J trimming: 9 bases; junction bases outside the gene matches: 6. Germline V gene sequence: CDR1 SGHKS, CDR2 YYEKEE (reference sequence). In DNA form, the CDR3 reads TGTGCCAGCAGGTCGGCTAGCGGGGCTGAGCAGTTCTTC. Amino acid sequence: CASRSASGAEQFF.

The genes are TRBV12-3 or TRBV12-4 and TRBJ2-3, with 9 bases fitting TRBD2. This CDR3 contains 15 residues. V was pared by 4 bases and J by 7 bases, with 9 bases of the junction left unmatched. This CDR3 reads CASSWTSASLYTQYF. CDR3 DNA sequence: TGTGCCAGCAGTTGGACTAGCGCCAGCCTTTATACGCAGTATTTT.

In the case of this clonotype: Just one base apart from a much larger clone, this may be a read error. The gene calls are TRBV6-2 or TRBV6-3 and TRBJ2-7; tentative D call: TRBD2 (5 bases). The CDR3 runs 15 residues. Trimming cost V 6 bases and J 7 bases, with 22 bases left between them. The V gene's germline CDR1 is MNHEY and CDR2 SVGEGT. In nucleotides, the CDR3 is TGTGCCAGCAGCCAGCACGGCGGGTTTTACAATGAGCAGTACTTC. The encoded protein is CASSQHGGFYNEQYF.

This clonotype was seen at least ten times. The chain is built from TRBV5-1 and TRBJ2-6; 8 bases fit TRBD2. J lost 2 bases, V lost 0 bases, and 1 base had no gene match. Per germline, CDR1 SGHRS and CDR2 YFSETQ. The length of the CDR3 is 16 residues. The CDR3 protein is CASSLGAGAGANVLTF. CDR3 nucleotide sequence: TGCGCCAGCAGCTTGGGAGCGGGAGCTGGGGCCAACGTCCTGACTTTC. The full variable domain, rest sourced from reference TRBV5-1 and TRBJ2-6, is KAGVTQTPRYLIKTRGQQVTLSCSPISGHRSVSWYQQTPGQGLQFLFEYFSETQRNKGNFPGRFSGRQFSNSRSEMNVSTLELGDSALYLCASSLGAGAGANVLTFGAGSRLTVL.

The J gene is TRBJ2-7, the V gene TRBV28; TRBD2 agrees at 11 bases. Germline V lookup: CDR1 MDHEN, CDR2 SYDVKM. The V segment lost 3 bases and the J segment 3 bases; nucleotides outside the gene matches: 4. The CDR3 contains 15 residues. The CDR3 protein is CASSFGTSGDYEQYF. In DNA, the CDR3 is TGTGCCAGCAGTTTCGGGACTAGCGGAGACTACGAGCAGTACTTC.

This clonotype was seen repeatedly, ten times or more. The chain joins TRBV20-1 to TRBJ2-7; D possibly matches TRBD1 or TRBD2 (5 bases each). Per germline, CDR1 DFQATT and CDR2 SNEGSKA (reference sequence). This CDR3 is 15 amino acids long. The germline V and J ends were trimmed by 5 bases and 0 bases, with 17 bases remaining between them. The CDR3 here is CSAGTGTPSSYEQYF. The DNA of the CDR3 is TGCAGTGCTGGGACCGGGACGCCGAGCTCCTACGAGCAGTACTTC.

This clonotype was seen ten or more times. The chain has TRBV28 and TRBJ2-5; a possible D gene is TRBD2 (6 bases). The ends were cut back, 7 bases at V and 4 bases at J, with 19 bases in the middle. This CDR3 contains 15 residues. CDR1 and CDR2 from the germline V gene are MDHEN and SYDVKM. This CDR3 is CASTLAGRGRETQYF. In DNA form, the CDR3 reads TGTGCCAGCACCCTGGCGGGGCGGGGAAGAGAGACCCAGTACTTC.

As for this clonotype: A junction boundary mismatches the germline segment, possibly from a read error. The chain carries TRBV7-9 and TRBJ2-1; TRBD2 matches 7 bases. Germline V lookup: CDR1 SEHNR, CDR2 FQNEAQ (reference sequence). This CDR3 is built from 17 residues. The CDR3 bases are TGTGCCAGCAGATTAGACCCCTTAGCGGGTGCTCGGAATGAGCAGTTCTTC. Protein product: CASRLDPLAGARNEQFF.

This clonotype was picked up many times. This chain joins TRBV20-1 and TRBJ1-6, with unresolved D. V was trimmed by 2 bases and J by 8 bases, leaving 10 bases between them. The V gene's germline CDR1 is DFQATT and CDR2 SNEGSKA (reference sequence). CDR3 length equals 13 residues. The CDR3 bases are TGCAGTGCTAGACGCAGTTCGGATTCACCCCTCCACTTT. It is translated as CSARRSSDSPLHF.

This clonotype was counted at least ten times. The rearrangement links TRBV28 to TRBJ2-1, with 11 bases aligning to TRBD2. Germline assignment: CDR1 MDHEN and CDR2 SYDVKM. The J segment lost 1 base and the V segment lost 5 bases, leaving 7 bases of the junction unmatched. The CDR3 has 17 amino acids. The CDR3 DNA reads as TGTGCCAGCAGTAGACCGGGACTAGCGGAATCCTACAATGAGCAGTTCTTC. Protein sequence: CASSRPGLAESYNEQFF.

This clonotype was counted ten times or more. The J gene is TRBJ2-1, the V gene TRBV12-3 or TRBV12-4, with 14 bases that match TRBD2. V lost 5 bases and J lost 9; bases outside the gene matches: 12. The CDR3 extends over 17 amino acids. Written as DNA, the CDR3 is TGTGCCAGCAGTCCCTCGGGACTAGCGGGAGATTTTGGTGAGCAGTTCTTC. Translated: CASSPSGLAGDFGEQFF.

This clonotype came up a few times. The gene calls are TRBV29-1 and TRBJ2-1; D might be TRBD2 (6 bases). Germline CDR1 is SQVTM and CDR2 is ANQGSEA. The CDR3 runs to 13 residues. Trimming stripped 6 bases from V and 6 bases from J, with 15 bases between. CDR3 bases: TGCAGCGTCCGGGACTCCCCCGGCAATGAGCAGTTCTTC. It encodes CSVRDSPGNEQFF.